This passage covers 20 T cell receptor beta chains from one sample sequenced in a study of cytomegalovirus exposure and HLA in healthy donors. Generated by immunoSEQ multiplex PCR, the TCRdb table keeps only in-frame clones and is missing some. The sample carries about 150,000 clones, 70% to 90% recorded once. Sequenced: PBMCs. The receptors derive from a human donor in good health.

The rearrangement uses TRBV28 and TRBJ2-1; TRBD1 is a possible D gene (5 bases). This CDR3 comprises 16 residues. With 10 bases removed from V and 5 bases from J, the gap between germline ends came to 24 bases. Germline V gene sequence: CDR1 MDHEN, CDR2 SYDVKM. CDR3 bases: TGTGCCATCAACAGGCCGACTGCCTCTGGGCACAATGAGCAGTTCTTC. Its translation: CAINRPTASGHNEQFF.

CDR3 coding DNA: TGTGCCAGCAGCCGGGACAGGATTCAAGAGACCCAGTACTTC. Its protein is CASSRDRIQETQYF. The J gene is TRBJ2-5, the V gene TRBV11-2; 8 bases map to TRBD1. Trimming cost V 5 bases and J 2 bases; bases outside gene matches: 4. The V gene's germline CDR1 is SGHAT and CDR2 FQNNGV. The CDR3 spans 14 residues.

The chain uses TRBV2 and TRBJ2-1; the match to TRBD1 covers 7 bases. V dropped 5 bases and J dropped 4; count of bases not matched to a gene: 8. The V gene's germline CDR1 is SNHLY and CDR2 FYNNEI. The CDR3 has 15 residues. CDR3 sequence: CASSRGPGQYNEQFF. In nucleotides, the CDR3 is TGTGCCAGCAGTCGAGGACCGGGACAGTACAATGAGCAGTTCTTC.

The V gene is TRBV6-5, the J gene TRBJ2-1, with TRBD2 identical over 12 bases. CDR1 and CDR2 (germline): MNHEY, SVGAGI. The CDR3 contains 15 residues. With 6 bases clipped from V and 9 bases from J, the junction kept 9 bases outside the gene matches. CDR3 amino acids: CASRQRLAGALEQFF. CDR3 DNA sequence: TGTGCCAGCAGACAAAGACTAGCGGGAGCTCTTGAGCAGTTCTTC.

This chain joins TRBV7-8 and TRBJ1-2; D is undetermined. This CDR3 has 14 residues. V was pared by 5 bases and J by 1 base, with 11 bases between. Germline CDR1 reads SGHVS; CDR2 reads FQNEAQ. This CDR3 reads CASSKSRDNYGYTF. The DNA for the CDR3 is TGTGCCAGCAGCAAATCCCGGGATAACTATGGCTACACCTTC.

The rearrangement uses TRBV28 and TRBJ1-5; 9 bases agree with TRBD1. V trimming: 5 bases; J trimming: 7 bases; junction bases outside the gene matches: 21. CDR1 MDHEN and CDR2 SYDVKM come from the germline V gene. This CDR3 comprises 19 residues. Here the CDR3 DNA reads TGTGCCAGCAGTCCTATAACCCGGTCCGGGACAGGGCAGGGGCAGCCCCAGCATTTT. This translates into CASSPITRSGTGQGQPQHF.

This clone was seen only once. One end of the junction varies from germline; a read error may be responsible. The chain links TRBV29-1 to TRBJ2-7; 15 nucleotides line up with TRBD2. Germline CDR1 and CDR2: SQVTM and ANQGSEA. The CDR3 sequence is 17 residues long. The CDR3 region is CSVEGLAGGFSSYEQYF. The CDR3 DNA follows: TGCAGCGTCGAAGGACTAGCGGGAGGGTTTAGCTCCTACGAGCAGTACTTC.

The V and J genes are TRBV27 and TRBJ2-5; the D gene is possibly TRBD1 (5 bases). The CDR3 sequence is 14 residues long. Germline values: CDR1 MNHEY, CDR2 SMNVEV (reference sequence). V dropped 3 bases and J dropped 7 bases, with 15 bases sitting between them. The CDR3 DNA reads TGTGCCAGCAGTTTTGGGGCAGGCGTGGGGACCCAGTACTTC. Translation: CASSFGAGVGTQYF.

This clone occurred a few times. This sequence joins TRBV6-5 and TRBJ2-7, with D possibly TRBD1 on 6 matching bases. The CDR3 runs to 14 residues. V lost 4 bases and J lost 2, with 12 bases in between. Germline V gene lookup returns CDR1 MNHEY and CDR2 SVGAGI. The CDR3 nucleotides are TGTGCCAGCAGTTTCAGGGGCCCTGCCTACGAGCAGTACTTC. Its translation: CASSFRGPAYEQYF.

The chain joins TRBV9 to TRBJ1-1, with D hard to call. The CDR3 is made up of 13 amino acids. V was cut by 0 bases and J by 5 bases, with 8 bases left in between. The germline gives CDR1 SGDLS, CDR2 YYNGEE. CDR3 protein: CASSVVTDTEAFF. In DNA form, the CDR3 reads TGTGCCAGCAGCGTAGTTACAGATACTGAAGCTTTCTTT.

V is TRBV28 and J is TRBJ2-5; TRBD1 matches at 9 bases. This CDR3 has 15 residues. The germline CDR1 and CDR2 sequences are MDHEN and SYDVKM. With V trimmed by 4 bases and J by 5 bases, 8 bases remained unmatched. CDR3 DNA: TGTGCCAGCAGTTACCCCGGGACAGGGAGGGAGACCCAGTACTTC. Its protein is CASSYPGTGRETQYF.

J is TRBJ1-3 and V is TRBV27; D call uncertain. The CDR3 has 15 residues. V was pared by 2 bases and J by 0 bases, with 8 bases between. Germline V CDR1 and CDR2: MNHEY, SMNVEV (reference sequence). The CDR3 DNA sequence: TGTGCCAGCAGTTTACTTGGACTCTCTGGAAACACCATATATTTT. Protein sequence: CASSLLGLSGNTIYF.

The chain has TRBV6-1 and TRBJ1-1; 7 nucleotides match TRBD1. Trimming removed 7 bases from V and 1 base from J; junction bases left unmatched: 6. In germline, CDR1 is MNHNS, CDR2 SASEGT. The CDR3 sequence is 14 residues long. CDR3 nucleotide sequence: TGTGCCAGCACTCTCGGACAGGCGAACACTGAAGCTTTCTTT. Translation gives CASTLGQANTEAFF.

V is TRBV4-1 and J is TRBJ1-2, with a possible D match to TRBD1 (5 bases). This CDR3 is 14 amino acids long. V lost 4 bases, J lost 8 bases, and 17 bases lay in between. Germline CDR1 is MGHRA and CDR2 is YSYEKL. CDR3 in amino acids: CASSPGRGEWGYTF. In DNA, the CDR3 is TGCGCCAGCAGCCCCGGGAGGGGAGAGTGGGGCTACACCTTC.

The chain has TRBV29-1 and TRBJ2-5; D is perhaps TRBD2 (6 bases). The V gene's germline CDR1 is SQVTM and CDR2 ANQGSEA. Trimming removed 4 bases from V and 4 bases from J, with 16 bases in between. This CDR3 is 14 amino acids long. The CDR3 nucleotides are TGCAGCGTTGCGGAGGAGGGCCGGGGAGAGACCCAGTACTTC. This sequence encodes CSVAEEGRGETQYF. Full variable domain (outside the CDR3, taken from reference TRBV29-1 and TRBJ2-5): SAVISQKPSRDICQRGTSLTIQCQVDSQVTMMFWYRQQPGQSLTLIATANQGSEATYESGFVIDKFPISRPNLTFSTLTVSNMSPEDSSIYLCSVAEEGRGETQYFGPGTRLLVL.

In DNA form, the CDR3 reads TGTGCCAGCAGTTTACGAGCTTCAACTAATGAAAAACTGTTTTTT. Amino acid sequence: CASSLRASTNEKLFF. The rearrangement uses TRBV27 and TRBJ1-4; no clear D gene. Trimming removed 2 bases from V and 0 bases from J, with 7 bases in between. The germline V gene encodes CDR1 MNHEY and CDR2 SMNVEV (reference sequence). The CDR3 spans 15 residues.

The rearrangement joins TRBV7-2 to TRBJ1-1, with D tentatively TRBD1 (5 bases). This CDR3 is 14 amino acids long. The germline V gene has CDR1 SGHTA and CDR2 FQGNSA. V gave up 5 bases and J gave up 4 bases, with 14 bases separating them. The CDR3 protein is CASSQGKGGTEAFF. The CDR3 bases are TGTGCCAGCAGCCAGGGCAAGGGCGGCACTGAAGCTTTCTTT.

The V gene is TRBV5-1, the J gene TRBJ2-7, with a possible D match to TRBD1 (5 bases). V was cut by 3 bases and J by 3 bases, with 19 bases left in between. This CDR3 is 16 amino acids long. Germline CDR1 SGHRS, CDR2 YFSETQ. The CDR3 sequence is CASSWNDRAYRYEQYF. CDR3 nucleotide sequence: TGCGCCAGCAGCTGGAATGACAGAGCCTACCGCTACGAGCAGTACTTC.

The chain combines TRBV11-1 with TRBJ2-7; 9 bases are a match to TRBD1. The CDR3 has 14 residues. V gave up 5 bases and J gave up 3 bases; unmatched junction bases: 5. Germline V lookup: CDR1 SGHAT, CDR2 FQDESV (reference sequence). In DNA form, the CDR3 reads TGTGCCAGCAGCCCGGGACAGGGTATCTACGAGCAGTACTTC. This codes for CASSPGQGIYEQYF.

The V call is TRBV6-1, the J call TRBJ1-1; weak D call: TRBD1 (6 bases). The CDR3 runs 15 residues. Germline CDR1 MNHNS, CDR2 SASEGT. V lost 4 bases and J lost 3, with 15 bases in between. CDR3: CASSVNRAADTEAFF. The CDR3 region has the DNA TGTGCCAGCAGTGTAAACAGGGCGGCGGACACTGAAGCTTTCTTT.